The 22 T cell receptor beta chains listed next were all sequenced from one sample in a study of T cells after yellow fever vaccination. TCRdb fed the 5' RACE reads into MiXCR, producing one record per CDR3 protein. The sample comprises about 630,000 distinct CDR3 sequences, 9% to 15% of which are singletons, and more than 13% rests with the top ten. The sequencing here drew on PBMCs, taken on the day of the yellow fever booster vaccination. These receptors all stem from a man younger than 40 who received the YFV17D yellow fever vaccine.

In its sample, this clonotype was seen a few times. This chain uses TRBV5-1 with TRBJ1-5; no definite D call. Germline assignment: CDR1 SGHRS and CDR2 YFSETQ. The CDR3 length is 13 residues. Trimming removed 0 bases from V and 9 bases from J, with 10 bases in between. The CDR3 loop is CASSLGGGGPQHF. Here the CDR3 DNA reads TGCGCCAGCAGCTTGGGCGGAGGAGGGCCCCAGCATTTT.

The chain joins TRBV6-5 to TRBJ2-7; no clear D gene. Germline-derived CDR1 and CDR2 are MNHEY and SVGAGI. V was shortened by 8 bases and J by 6 bases, with 11 bases between the two germline ends. This CDR3 region has 11 residues. CDR3 bases: TGTGCCAGCGGTCGTGTTTCCGAGCAGTACTTC. It is translated as CASGRVSEQYF.

In DNA form, the CDR3 reads TGTGCCAGCAGCTCCCAACCCCCGGCACTGGGATACGAGCAGTACTTC. Translated, it gives CASSSQPPALGYEQYF. The chain links TRBV7-2 to TRBJ2-7; D remains unclear. Trimming cost V 4 bases and J 4 bases, with 20 bases left between them. The CDR3 covers 16 residues. CDR1 is SGHTA, CDR2 FQGNSA, per germline.

This clonotype was counted between two and nine times. CDR3 loop: CASSTRASGRVDTQYF. CDR3 bases: TGCGCCAGCAGCACCCGAGCCAGCGGGAGGGTAGATACGCAGTATTTT. The chain has TRBV5-1 and TRBJ2-3; 10 bases match TRBD2. Germline lookup yields CDR1 SGHRS and CDR2 YFSETQ. Trimming took 4 bases from V and 5 from J; bases not matched to a gene: 10. The CDR3 is made up of 16 amino acids. Based on the CDR3 plus reference TRBV5-1 and TRBJ2-3, the full variable domain is KAGVTQTPRYLIKTRGQQVTLSCSPISGHRSVSWYQQTPGQGLQFLFEYFSETQRNKGNFPGRFSGRQFSNSRSEMNVSTLELGDSALYLCASSTRASGRVDTQYFGPGTRLTVL.

The CDR3 loop reads CASSQDREGPGNEQFF. DNA for the CDR3: TGTGCCAGCAGCCAAGATCGGGAGGGACCGGGTAATGAGCAGTTCTTC. The rearrangement uses TRBV4-2 and TRBJ2-1; TRBD2 agrees at 8 bases. The CDR3 has 16 amino acids. Germline V CDR1 and CDR2: LGHNA, YNFKEQ. With V trimmed by 0 bases and J by 7 bases, 8 bases remained unmatched.

This clonotype has just a few counts. This chain uses TRBV20-1 with TRBJ2-7; TRBD1 agrees at 9 bases. Per germline, CDR1 DFQATT and CDR2 SNEGSKA (reference sequence). CDR3 size: 12 residues. The CDR3 region is CGVGQGRYEQYF. The CDR3 coding sequence is TGCGGAGTCGGACAGGGGAGGTACGAGCAGTACTTC.

This clonotype appeared a few times. This chain joins TRBV10-2 and TRBJ2-7; the match to TRBD2 covers 8 bases. The V gene's germline CDR1 is WSHSY and CDR2 SAAADI. There are 14 residues in the CDR3. V lost 8 bases to trimming and J lost 2 bases; unmatched junction nucleotides: 8. The CDR3 reads CASRRGRLTYEQYF. Written as DNA, the CDR3 is TGCGCCAGCCGCCGCGGGAGGTTGACCTACGAGCAGTACTTC.

This clonotype was detected only a few times. The chain combines TRBV27 with TRBJ1-6; D remains unclear. Looked up from germline, CDR1 is MNHEY and CDR2 is SMNVEV (reference sequence). Trimming shortened V by 3 bases and J by 2 bases, and 8 bases separated the two germline ends. This CDR3 spans 15 amino acids. CDR3 in amino acids: CASSFRGTYNSPLHF. CDR3 DNA sequence: TGTGCCAGCAGTTTTCGGGGAACCTATAATTCACCCCTCCACTTT.

The CDR3 region is CASSGTSGSLNEQFF. In nucleotides, the CDR3 is TGTGCCAGCAGCGGAACTAGCGGGAGCCTCAATGAGCAGTTCTTC. V is TRBV9 and J is TRBJ2-1; TRBD2 matches at 11 bases. J lost 6 bases, V lost 3 bases, and 5 bases had no gene match. This CDR3 is built from 15 residues. CDR1 and CDR2 (germline): SGDLS, YYNGEE.

The gene calls are TRBV9 and TRBJ2-6; D perhaps matches TRBD1 (6 bases). CDR1 SGDLS and CDR2 YYNGEE come from the germline V gene. Between the trimmed V and J ends, which lost 3 bases and 3 bases, there was a span of 10 bases. CDR3 length: 15 residues. CDR3 nucleotide sequence: TGTGCCAGCAGCGGGCAGGGGCGTGGGGCCAACGTCCTGACTTTC. This translates into CASSGQGRGANVLTF.

The chain has TRBV7-2 and TRBJ1-1, with a weak D call TRBD1 (5 bases). The V end lost 1 base, the J end lost 8 bases, and 8 bases lay between the germline ends. Germline V gene data show CDR1 as SGHTA and CDR2 as FQGNSA. The CDR3 contains 12 residues. For the CDR3, the DNA is TGTGCCAGCAGCTTAGTCTGGGGGGAAGCTTTCTTT. Encoded protein: CASSLVWGEAFF.

This clonotype was seen only a few times. The chain combines TRBV5-1 with TRBJ2-1, with 10 bases fitting TRBD2. CDR3 length: 19 amino acids. After removal of 0 bases from V and 5 bases from J, the junction contained 14 bases not matched to a gene. In germline, CDR1 is SGHRS, CDR2 YFSETQ. CDR3 sequence reads: CASSLVSEREGLGNNEQFF. The CDR3 bases are TGCGCCAGCAGCTTGGTTAGCGAGCGGGAGGGCCTCGGGAACAATGAGCAGTTCTTC.

This clonotype was seen only a few times. This chain joins TRBV4-3 and TRBJ2-2; D is tentatively TRBD1 or TRBD2 (5 bases each). Trimming shortened V by 0 bases and J by 8 bases, and 19 bases separated the two germline ends. Germline CDR1 reads LGHNA; CDR2 reads YSLEER. CDR3 length equals 17 residues. The CDR3 region is CASSQDPTSRGLGELFF. CDR3 sequence (DNA): TGCGCCAGCAGCCAAGATCCCACGTCGAGGGGCCTAGGGGAGCTGTTTTTT.

The chain is built from TRBV19 and TRBJ2-3, with 7 bases fitting TRBD2. This CDR3 contains 13 residues. J gave up 1 base and V 9 bases, and 4 bases lay outside the gene matches. CDR1 is LNHDA, CDR2 SQIVND, per germline (reference sequence). As DNA, the CDR3 is TGTGCCAGCGGACTAGGAGGCACAGATACGCAGTATTTT. Its protein product is CASGLGGTDTQYF. The whole variable domain, remainder taken from reference TRBV19 and TRBJ2-3, is DGGITQSPKYLFRKEGQNVTLSCEQNLNHDAMYWYRQDPGQGLRLIYYSQIVNDFQKGDIAEGYSVSREKKESFPLTVTSAQKNPTAFYLCASGLGGTDTQYFGPGTRLTVL.

This clonotype was counted between two and nine times. V usage is TRBV6-1 and J usage is TRBJ2-1; tentatively, D is TRBD1 (6 bases). The CDR3 runs 13 residues. Per the germline V gene, CDR1 is MNHNS and CDR2 is SASEGT. Trimming took 7 bases from V and 7 from J, leaving 14 bases between them. This CDR3 is CASKAGVGNEQFF. CDR3 DNA sequence: TGTGCCAGCAAGGCAGGGGTTGGGAATGAGCAGTTCTTC.

The gene calls are TRBV7-8 and TRBJ2-7; 7 bases line up with TRBD2. The CDR3 totals 14 residues. With 5 bases clipped from V and 7 bases from J, the junction kept 11 bases outside the gene matches. The V gene's germline CDR1 is SGHVS and CDR2 FQNEAQ. CDR3 region: CASSSWGAGEEQYF. As DNA, the CDR3 is TGTGCCAGCAGCAGTTGGGGCGCGGGGGAGGAGCAGTACTTC.

This clonotype was observed a handful of times. This chain connects TRBV5-1 to TRBJ2-4; 13 bases match TRBD2. Germline V lookup: CDR1 SGHRS, CDR2 YFSETQ. With 0 bases clipped from V and 1 base from J, the junction kept 7 bases outside the gene matches. The CDR3 is 19 residues long. The CDR3: CASSLELAGGHEAKNIQYF. CDR3 bases: TGCGCCAGCAGCTTGGAACTAGCGGGAGGGCACGAGGCCAAAAACATTCAGTACTTC.

In its sample, this clonotype was seen many times. This chain uses TRBV7-6 with TRBJ2-5; D call uncertain. This CDR3 spans 12 amino acids. The V end lost 8 bases, the J end lost 3 bases, and 10 bases lay between the germline ends. Germline-derived CDR1 and CDR2 are SGHVS and FNYEAQ. The CDR3 nucleotides are TGTGCCAGCTCTAAACCCAAAGAGACCCAGTACTTC. Translating it yields CASSKPKETQYF.

The table lists this clonotype with a few counts. This chain joins TRBV7-2 and TRBJ2-3; 11 nucleotides align to TRBD2. V trimming: 5 bases; J trimming: 5 bases; junction bases outside the gene matches: 6. This CDR3 spans 15 amino acids. Germline V gene lookup returns CDR1 SGHTA and CDR2 FQGNSA. The CDR3 sequence: CASSSSGRAKDTQYF. Here the CDR3 DNA reads TGTGCCAGCAGCAGTAGCGGGAGGGCCAAAGATACGCAGTATTTT.

There are a few counts of this clonotype. This chain connects TRBV29-1 to TRBJ1-2; 8 nucleotides match TRBD1. The V gene end was trimmed by 4 bases and the J gene end by 8 bases; junction bases not matched to a gene: 9. Germline V lookup: CDR1 SQVTM, CDR2 ANQGSEA. This CDR3 spans 13 amino acids. The CDR3 region is CSVGSDRALGYTF. The CDR3 DNA is TGCAGCGTTGGCTCGGACAGGGCCCTAGGCTACACCTTC.

The chain recombines TRBV9 with TRBJ2-3, with TRBD2 as a possible D gene (6 bases). Germline V CDR1 and CDR2: SGDLS, YYNGEE. The CDR3 covers 14 residues. Deletions cut 3 bases from V and 2 bases from J, with 10 bases between. CDR3 sequence (DNA): TGTGCCAGCAGCGCCGGGGGAATCACAGATACGCAGTATTTT. This gives the protein CASSAGGITDTQYF. The whole variable domain, filled in from reference TRBV9 and TRBJ2-3, reads DSGVTQTPKHLITATGQRVTLRCSPRSGDLSVYWYQQSLDQGLQFLIQYYNGEERAKGNILERFSAQQFPDLHSELNLSSLELGDSALYFCASSAGGITDTQYFGPGTRLTVL.

The table lists this clonotype with a few counts. The chain carries TRBV15 and TRBJ1-2, with D possibly TRBD1 on 6 matching bases. From germline, CDR1 is LNHNV and CDR2 YYDKDF (reference sequence). Trimming stripped 0 bases from V and 7 bases from J, with 12 bases between. This CDR3 region has 14 residues. CDR3 sequence (DNA): TGTGCCACCAGCAGAGATCCAGGGGTCGCTGGCTACACCTTC. Its protein is CATSRDPGVAGYTF.